The clone carrying this T cell receptor beta chain showed up many times. These data originate in a study of T-cell reconstitution after alpha-beta-depleted transplantation in children. This CDR3 comprises 12 residues. Germline CDR1 SNHLY, CDR2 FYNNEI. Trimming removed 6 bases from V and 3 bases from J, with 9 bases in between. Researchers prepared the TCRbeta library using unique molecular identifiers, the study reports. A single record per CDR3 protein comes from TCRdb applying MiXCR to the PCR reads. The table lists roughly 220,000 distinct CDR3 sequences, 9.7% of them singletons. The specimen comprised PBMCs from the stem cell graft donor, sampled from the stem cell graft. The chain combines TRBV2 with TRBJ2-7, with TRBD1 as a possible D gene (6 bases). The TCR sequence derives from a human donor who donated a stem cell graft to a child with SCID. The DNA of the CDR3 is TGTGCCAGCAGCGACAGGTTCTACGAGCAGTACTTC. This translates into CASSDRFYEQYF.